The 4 T cell receptor beta chains below all came from one sample that was sequenced in a study of T cell repertoires in cytomegalovirus infection. Each CDR3 protein gets one entry after TCRdb re-called the reads with MiXCR. The profile shows a few hundred thousand distinct CDR3 sequences, approximately 13% of them singletons. The specimen was PBMCs. The origin of the receptors is a human donor in good health (CMV status not recorded). Some clones in this sample may be carry-over from other donors' samples.

This clonotype was seen only a few times. J is TRBJ2-1 and V is TRBV19; 8 positions agree with TRBD2. The CDR3 consists of 14 residues. Germline V gene lookup returns CDR1 LNHDA and CDR2 SQIVND (reference sequence). V shed 2 bases and J 7 bases; nucleotides not matched to a gene: 4. The CDR3 bases are TGTGCCAGTAGTATAAACGGGAGGGATAATGAGCAGTTCTTC. This gives the protein CASSINGRDNEQFF.

This clonotype showed up many times. The junction departs from the called germline gene at one end, perhaps through a read error. The J gene is TRBJ2-7, the V gene TRBV7-9, with TRBD2 identical over 7 bases. CDR3 length: 14 residues. Germline CDR1 and CDR2: SEHNR and FQNEAQ (reference sequence). The CDR3 loop is CASTLAGLSYEQYF. In DNA, the CDR3 is TGTGCCAGCACCTTAGCGGGTCTCTCCTACGAGCAGTACTTC.

This clonotype was counted many times. The CDR3 region is CASSSIPSGGGELFF. The DNA of the CDR3 is TGTGCCAGCAGCTCGATTCCATCCGGAGGCGGGGAGCTGTTTTTT. This chain links TRBV7-9 with TRBJ2-2, with a weak D call TRBD2 (5 bases). This CDR3 spans 15 amino acids. The germline V and J ends were trimmed by 4 bases and 7 bases, with 16 bases remaining between them. Germline loops: CDR1 SEHNR, CDR2 FQNEAQ (reference sequence).

This clonotype has at least ten counts. V is TRBV7-9 and J is TRBJ1-1; tentatively, D is TRBD1 (5 bases). CDR1 SEHNR and CDR2 FQNEAQ come from the germline V gene (reference sequence). V dropped 1 base and J dropped 1 base, with 7 bases sitting between them. The CDR3 length is 14 residues. CDR3 sequence: CASSLEGANTEAFF. The CDR3 DNA reads TGTGCCAGCAGCTTAGAAGGGGCGAACACTGAAGCTTTCTTT. Full variable domain (rest looked up from reference TRBV7-9 and TRBJ1-1): DTGVSQNPRHKITKRGQNVTFRCDPISEHNRLYWYRQTLGQGPEFLTYFQNEAQLEKSRLLSDRFSAERPKGSFSTLEIQRTEQGDSAMYLCASSLEGANTEAFFGQGTRLTVV.